What follows describes a single T cell receptor beta chain. The record originates from a study of technical replicates of blood from several donors. The CDR3 is made up of 14 amino acids. Germline V gene sequence: CDR1 MGHRA, CDR2 YSYEKL. The V end was cut by 3 bases, the J end by 4 bases, with 12 bases between. Measured with immunoSEQ multiplex PCR; TCRdb has only the in-frame clones, and not every one. The sample carries tens of thousands of clones, roughly 95% recorded once. The V call is TRBV4-1, the J call TRBJ1-2; tentatively, D is TRBD1 (5 bases). The receptor comes from a human donor in good health. Some clones in this sample may be carry-over from other donors' samples. Material for sequencing was PBMCs. The DNA of the CDR3 is TGCGCCAGCAGCCAGGCCCCAGGGATCTATGGCTACACCTTC. This codes for CASSQAPGIYGYTF.